This T cell receptor (beta chain) is drawn from a study of sequential checkpoint blockade in melanoma. Study information: First-line arms were nivolumab then ipilimumab, or the reverse, randomized 1:1.

Treatment given: randomized to nivolumab then ipilimumab (arm A) or the reverse (arm B). Germline lookup yields CDR1 SGHVS and CDR2 FQNEAQ. The CDR3 runs to 15 residues. The V end lost 5 bases, the J end lost 5 bases, and 15 bases lay between the germline ends. Produced via immunoSEQ multiplex PCR; TCRdb's table is partial and in-frame only. The sample lists approximately 11,000 clones; roughly 80% were seen once. This material consisted of CD8+ T cells sorted from blood (inferred from file names), taken from a patient given nivolumab and ipilimumab in sequence. V and J are TRBV7-8 and TRBJ2-2; D is possibly TRBD1 (6 bases). This clonotype was sampled from a human donor with melanoma. The CDR3 region is CASSPRTEETGELFF. DNA for the CDR3: TGTGCCAGCAGCCCCCGGACAGAAGAAACCGGGGAGCTGTTTTTT. Full variable domain (rest looked up from reference TRBV7-8 and TRBJ2-2): GAGVSQSPRYKVAKRGQDVALRCDPISGHVSLFWYQQALGQGPEFLTYFQNEAQLDKSGLPSDRFFAERPEGSVSTLKIQRTQQEDSAVYLCASSPRTEETGELFFGEGSRLTVL.